Following are 5 T cell receptor beta chains from one sample sequenced in a study of T cell responses to AZD1222 COVID-19 vaccine. Data came from immunoSEQ multiplex PCR; TCRdb stores just in-frame clones and leaves some out. Seen here are more than 150,000 clones, around 93% observed once, and the top ten hold roughly 9.8%. The sequencing here drew on peripheral blood, taken on day 0 of AZD1222 vaccination. The receptors here all came from an adult in good health.

This sequence joins TRBV24-1 and TRBJ2-1, with TRBD2 matching 7 bases. V was pared by 3 bases and J by 4 bases, with 8 bases of the junction left unmatched. The CDR3 contains 16 residues. The germline V gene has CDR1 KGHDR and CDR2 SFDVKD. DNA of the CDR3: TGTGCCACCAGTGATCCGTGGGGGGGTACTTACAATGAGCAGTTCTTC. This gives the protein CATSDPWGGTYNEQFF.

For the CDR3, the DNA is TGTGCCAGCAGTTTGGTCCCTAGCGGGCCAGGTACCGCCGGGGAGCTGTTTTTT. This encodes CASSLVPSGPGTAGELFF. J is TRBJ2-2 and V is TRBV28; 8 nucleotides match TRBD2. This CDR3 has 18 residues. V shed 3 bases and J 6 bases; nucleotides not matched to a gene: 15. Germline lookup yields CDR1 MDHEN and CDR2 SYDVKM.

This chain joins TRBV5-1 and TRBJ2-5; possible D gene TRBD2, 6 bases. This CDR3 contains 15 residues. The germline CDR1 and CDR2 sequences are SGHRS and YFSETQ. Trimming left V 4 bases short and J 1 base short, with 14 bases between. CDR3 bases: TGCGCCAGCAGCCGCGGGGACCGGCCCCAAGAGACCCAGTACTTC. Residues: CASSRGDRPQETQYF.

In DNA, the CDR3 is TGTGCCAGCAGTGATGGGTCGGTTCAGTACTTC. Translating gives CASSDGSVQYF. The chain couples TRBV2 to TRBJ2-7; no firm D call. Germline CDR1 reads SNHLY; CDR2 reads FYNNEI. CDR3 size: 11 residues. V lost 3 bases, J lost 10 bases, and 10 bases lay in between.

The V call is TRBV6-6, the J call TRBJ1-5, with D possibly matching TRBD1 (5 bases). The V and J ends lost 7 bases and 0 bases respectively, with 16 bases between them. CDR1 is MNHNY, CDR2 SVGAGI, per germline (reference sequence). CDR3 length equals 16 residues. The chain's CDR3 is CASIKFATASNQPQHF. CDR3 DNA: TGTGCCAGCATAAAGTTTGCGACAGCTAGCAATCAGCCCCAGCATTTT.